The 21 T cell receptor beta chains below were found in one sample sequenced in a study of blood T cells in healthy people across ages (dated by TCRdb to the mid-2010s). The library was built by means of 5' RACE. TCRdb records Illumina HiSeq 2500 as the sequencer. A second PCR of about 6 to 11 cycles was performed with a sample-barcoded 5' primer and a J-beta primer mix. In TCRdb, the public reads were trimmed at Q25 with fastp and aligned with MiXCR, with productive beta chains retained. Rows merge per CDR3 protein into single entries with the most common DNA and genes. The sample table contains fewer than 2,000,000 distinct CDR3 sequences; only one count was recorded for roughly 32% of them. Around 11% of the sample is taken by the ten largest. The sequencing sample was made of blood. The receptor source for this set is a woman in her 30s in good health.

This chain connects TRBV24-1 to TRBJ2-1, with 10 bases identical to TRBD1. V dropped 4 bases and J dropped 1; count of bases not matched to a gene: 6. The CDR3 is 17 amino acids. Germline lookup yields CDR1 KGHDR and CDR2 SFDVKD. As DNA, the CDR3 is TGTGCCACCAGTGACCCGGGACAGGGGCTTTCCTACAATGAGCAGTTCTTC. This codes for CATSDPGQGLSYNEQFF.

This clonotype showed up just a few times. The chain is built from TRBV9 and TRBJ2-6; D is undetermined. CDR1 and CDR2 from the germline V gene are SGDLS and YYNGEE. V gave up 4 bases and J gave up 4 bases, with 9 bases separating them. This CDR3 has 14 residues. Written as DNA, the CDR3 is TGTGCCAGCAGCCCGCCGGAAGGGGCCAACGTCCTGACTTTC. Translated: CASSPPEGANVLTF.

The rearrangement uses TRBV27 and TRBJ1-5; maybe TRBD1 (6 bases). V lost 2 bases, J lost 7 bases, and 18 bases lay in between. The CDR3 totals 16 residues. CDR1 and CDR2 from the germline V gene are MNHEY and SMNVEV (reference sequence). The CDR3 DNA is TGTGCCAGCAGTTTAATTTTCGGGGGCGCAGGGCAGCCCCAGCATTTT. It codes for CASSLIFGGAGQPQHF.

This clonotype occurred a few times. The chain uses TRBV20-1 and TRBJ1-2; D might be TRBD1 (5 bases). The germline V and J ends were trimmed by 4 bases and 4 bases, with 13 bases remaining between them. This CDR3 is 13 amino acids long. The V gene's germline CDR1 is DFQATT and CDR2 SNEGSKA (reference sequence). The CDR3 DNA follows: TGCAGTGCTAAGCAGGGACCCAGCTATGGCTACACCTTC. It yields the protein CSAKQGPSYGYTF.

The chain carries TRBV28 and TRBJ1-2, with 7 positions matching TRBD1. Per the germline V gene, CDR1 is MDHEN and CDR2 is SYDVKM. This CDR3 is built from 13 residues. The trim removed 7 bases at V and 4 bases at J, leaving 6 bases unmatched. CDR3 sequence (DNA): TGTGCCAGCAACTTCGGACAGGTCTATGGCTACACCTTC. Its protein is CASNFGQVYGYTF.

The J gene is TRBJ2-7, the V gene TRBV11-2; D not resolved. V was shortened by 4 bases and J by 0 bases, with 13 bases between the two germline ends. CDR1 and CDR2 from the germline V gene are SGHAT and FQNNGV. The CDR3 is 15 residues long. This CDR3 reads CASSSTGQNSYEQYF. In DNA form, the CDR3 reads TGTGCCAGCAGCTCCACGGGCCAAAACTCCTACGAGCAGTACTTC.

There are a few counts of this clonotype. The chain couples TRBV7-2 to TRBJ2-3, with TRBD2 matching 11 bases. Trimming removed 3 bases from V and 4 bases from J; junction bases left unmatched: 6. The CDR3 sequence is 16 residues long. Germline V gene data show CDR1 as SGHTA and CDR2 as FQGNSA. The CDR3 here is CASSFSGGAGADTQYF. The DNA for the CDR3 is TGTGCCAGCAGCTTTAGCGGGGGGGCTGGCGCAGATACGCAGTATTTT.

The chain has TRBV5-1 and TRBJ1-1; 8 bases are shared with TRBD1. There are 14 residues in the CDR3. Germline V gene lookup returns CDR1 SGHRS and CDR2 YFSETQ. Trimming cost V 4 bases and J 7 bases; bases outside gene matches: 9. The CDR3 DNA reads TGCGCCAGCAGCCAACCGACAGGGGAGGGTGAAGCTTTCTTT. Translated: CASSQPTGEGEAFF.

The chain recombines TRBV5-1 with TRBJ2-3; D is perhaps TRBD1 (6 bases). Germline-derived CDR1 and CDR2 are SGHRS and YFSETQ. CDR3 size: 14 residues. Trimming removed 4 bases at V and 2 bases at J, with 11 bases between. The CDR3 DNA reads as TGCGCCAGCAGCCGGGGACACTACACAGATACGCAGTATTTT. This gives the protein CASSRGHYTDTQYF.

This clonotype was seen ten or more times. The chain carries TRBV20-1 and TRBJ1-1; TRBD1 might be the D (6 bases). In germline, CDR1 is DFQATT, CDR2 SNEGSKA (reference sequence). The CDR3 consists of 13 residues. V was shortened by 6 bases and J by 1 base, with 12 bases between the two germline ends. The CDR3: CSATGHANTEAFF. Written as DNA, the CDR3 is TGCAGTGCCACGGGACACGCGAACACTGAAGCTTTCTTT.

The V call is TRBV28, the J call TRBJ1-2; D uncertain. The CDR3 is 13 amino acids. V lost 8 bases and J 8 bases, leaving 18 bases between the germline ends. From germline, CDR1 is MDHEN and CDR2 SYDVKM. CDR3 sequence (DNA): TGTGCCAGCCCCGACCCCTTGAGCCGGGGCTACACCTTC. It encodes CASPDPLSRGYTF.

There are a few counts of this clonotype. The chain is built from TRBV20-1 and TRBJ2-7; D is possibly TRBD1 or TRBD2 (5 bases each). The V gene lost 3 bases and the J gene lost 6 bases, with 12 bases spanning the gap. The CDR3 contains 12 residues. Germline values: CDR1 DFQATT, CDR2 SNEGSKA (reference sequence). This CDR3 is CSARPYGGEQYF. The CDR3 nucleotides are TGCAGTGCTAGGCCCTATGGGGGCGAGCAGTACTTC.

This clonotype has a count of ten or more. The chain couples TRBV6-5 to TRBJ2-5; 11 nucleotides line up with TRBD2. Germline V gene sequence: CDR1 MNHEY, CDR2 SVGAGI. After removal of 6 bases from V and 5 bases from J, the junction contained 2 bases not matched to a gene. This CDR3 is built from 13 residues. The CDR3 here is CASRGLAEETQYF. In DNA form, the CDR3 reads TGTGCCAGCAGGGGACTAGCGGAGGAGACCCAGTACTTC.

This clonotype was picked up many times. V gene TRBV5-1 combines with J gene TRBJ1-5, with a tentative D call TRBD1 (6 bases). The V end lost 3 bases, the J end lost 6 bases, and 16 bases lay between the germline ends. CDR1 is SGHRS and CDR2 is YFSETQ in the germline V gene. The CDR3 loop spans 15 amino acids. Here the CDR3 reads CASSSGDKAGQPQHF. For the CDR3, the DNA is TGCGCCAGCAGCTCCGGGGACAAGGCCGGTCAGCCCCAGCATTTT.

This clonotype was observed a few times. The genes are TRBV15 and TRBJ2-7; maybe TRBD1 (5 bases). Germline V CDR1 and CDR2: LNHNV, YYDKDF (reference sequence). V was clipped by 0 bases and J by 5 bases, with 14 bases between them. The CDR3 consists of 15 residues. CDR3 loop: CATSRDRRGAHEQYF. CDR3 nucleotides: TGTGCCACCAGCAGAGATAGAAGGGGTGCACACGAGCAGTACTTC.

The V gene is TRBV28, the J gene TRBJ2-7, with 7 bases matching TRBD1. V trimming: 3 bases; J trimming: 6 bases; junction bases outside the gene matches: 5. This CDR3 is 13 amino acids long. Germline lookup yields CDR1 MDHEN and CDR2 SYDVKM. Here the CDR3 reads CASSFLGTVEQYF. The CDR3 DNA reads TGTGCCAGCAGTTTTTTAGGGACAGTCGAGCAGTACTTC. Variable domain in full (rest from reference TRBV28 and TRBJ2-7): DVKVTQSSRYLVKRTGEKVFLECVQDMDHENMFWYRQDPGLGLRLIYFSYDVKMKEKGDIPEGYSVSREKKERFSLILESASTNQTSMYLCASSFLGTVEQYFGPGTRLTVT.

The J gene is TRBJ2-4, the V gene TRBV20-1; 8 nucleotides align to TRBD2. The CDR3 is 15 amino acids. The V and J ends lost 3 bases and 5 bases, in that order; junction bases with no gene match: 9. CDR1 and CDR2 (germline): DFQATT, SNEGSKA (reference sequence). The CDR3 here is CSASRTSSGQNIQYF. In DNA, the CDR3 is TGCAGTGCTAGTAGGACTAGCTCGGGGCAAAACATTCAGTACTTC.

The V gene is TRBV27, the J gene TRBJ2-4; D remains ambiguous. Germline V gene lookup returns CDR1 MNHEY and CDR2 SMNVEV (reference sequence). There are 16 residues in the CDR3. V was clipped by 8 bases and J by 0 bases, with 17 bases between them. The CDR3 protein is CASPQRQAIAKNIQYF. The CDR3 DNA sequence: TGTGCCAGCCCCCAACGGCAGGCAATAGCCAAAAACATTCAGTACTTC.

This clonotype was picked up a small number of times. CDR3 region: CSARGGTFQGETQYF. The CDR3 DNA reads TGCAGTGCTAGAGGTGGGACTTTCCAGGGGGAGACCCAGTACTTC. The chain recombines TRBV20-1 with TRBJ2-5; D tentatively reads TRBD1 or TRBD2 (6 bases each). This CDR3 has 15 amino acids. Germline values: CDR1 DFQATT, CDR2 SNEGSKA (reference sequence). The V gene lost 1 base and the J gene lost 5 bases, with 17 bases spanning the gap.

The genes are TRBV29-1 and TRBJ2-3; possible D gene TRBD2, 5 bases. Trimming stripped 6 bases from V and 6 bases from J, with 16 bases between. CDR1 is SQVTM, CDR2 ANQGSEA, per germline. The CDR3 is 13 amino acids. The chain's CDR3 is CSVKRTSGDTQYF. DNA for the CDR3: TGCAGCGTCAAGCGGACTTCGGGTGATACGCAGTATTTT.

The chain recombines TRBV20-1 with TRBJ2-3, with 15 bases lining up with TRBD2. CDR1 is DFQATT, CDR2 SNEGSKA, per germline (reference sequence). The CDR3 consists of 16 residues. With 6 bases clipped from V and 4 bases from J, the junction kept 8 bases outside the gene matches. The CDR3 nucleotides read TGCAGTGCCGAACGAGGACTAGCGGGAGGGTCAGATACGCAGTATTTT. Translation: CSAERGLAGGSDTQYF.